This T cell receptor beta chain was identified during a study of spatial heterogeneity in lung cancer. For this clonotype: Its antigen remains unknown. Since it is a stray read in a library aimed at alpha chains, this beta chain has a size that is not meaningful.

The CDR3 has 14 residues. V dropped 0 bases and J dropped 7 bases, with 9 bases sitting between them. TCRdb ran MiXCR on the 5' RACE reads and lists one entry per CDR3 protein. The table lists around 7,500 distinct CDR3 sequences, around 13% of them singletons, with under 9.5% in the top ten. General study findings and limits: Expanded intratumoral alpha and beta TCR counts tracked tumor mutation counts.

As to time point: sample taken at primary tumor resection. The chain recombines TRBV12-3 or TRBV12-4 with TRBJ1-4; D call uncertain. Sequencing used lung tumor tissue, obtained at surgery. The source is a male donor with early-stage non-small cell lung cancer. CDR3: CASSLAPGREKLFF. The DNA for the CDR3 is TGTGCCAGCAGTTTAGCGCCGGGTCGTGAAAAACTGTTTTTT.